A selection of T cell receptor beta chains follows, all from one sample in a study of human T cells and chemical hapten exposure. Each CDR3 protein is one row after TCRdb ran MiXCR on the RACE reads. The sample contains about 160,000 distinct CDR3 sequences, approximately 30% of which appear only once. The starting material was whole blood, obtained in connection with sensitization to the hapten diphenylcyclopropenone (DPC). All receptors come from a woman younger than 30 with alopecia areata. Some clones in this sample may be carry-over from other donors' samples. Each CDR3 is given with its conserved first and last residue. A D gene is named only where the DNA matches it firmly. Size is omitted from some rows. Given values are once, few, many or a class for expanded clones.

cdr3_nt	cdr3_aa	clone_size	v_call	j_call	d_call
TGTGCCAGCAGTTCGCTGGGAGAGTACAATGAGCAGTTCTTC	CASSSLGEYNEQFF	few	TRBV6-6	TRBJ2-1	NA
TGCGCCAGCAGCCAAGTCCCGGCCGCCCTAAGCAATCAGCCCCAGCATTTT	CASSQVPAALSNQPQHF	few	TRBV4-1	TRBJ1-5	NA
TGTGCCAGCAGCACCGGGGTTCTTAGCACAGATACGCAGTATTTT	CASSTGVLSTDTQYF	many	TRBV7-2	TRBJ2-3	NA
TGTGCCAGCAGCTCCGGACAGGTTAGGGACGAGCAGTACTTC	CASSSGQVRDEQYF	NA	TRBV7-2	TRBJ2-7	TRBD1
TGCGCCAGCAGCTTTAAAGGGGGCACTGAAGCTTTCTTT	CASSFKGGTEAFF	NA	TRBV5-1	TRBJ1-1	NA
TGCGCCAGCAGCCGGCGACTAGCGGGGCGCGATGAGCAGTTCTTC	CASSRRLAGRDEQFF	NA	TRBV4-3	TRBJ2-1	TRBD2
TGTGCCAGCAGTTACAGGGGAGCTGGGGGTGTAGCCGGGGAGCTGTTTTTT	CASSYRGAGGVAGELFF	NA	TRBV6-5	TRBJ2-2	NA
TGTGCCAGCAGCCAAGAACTGAGGGGGCAGTTCTTC	CASSQELRGQFF	many	TRBV4-2	TRBJ2-1	NA
TGTGCCAGCAGCTTCGCAACTGAAGCTTTCTTT	CASSFATEAFF	few	TRBV7-2	TRBJ1-1	NA
TGTGCCAGCAGCGTAGGGGGCGGGGGGCCGTACAATGAGCAGTTCTTC	CASSVGGGGPYNEQFF	few	TRBV9	TRBJ2-1	TRBD2
TGTGCCAGCAGTCATCCGTGGACTAATGAAAAACTGTTTTTT	CASSHPWTNEKLFF	few	TRBV6-6	TRBJ1-4	NA
TGCGCCAGCTCAGCTGCAGAGGCTCAATATTTT	CASSAAEAQYF	NA	TRBV5-1	TRBJ2-3	NA
TGCAGCGCCGGGACAGCGAACACCGGGGAGCTGTTTTTT	CSAGTANTGELFF	NA	TRBV29-1	TRBJ2-2	TRBD1
TGTGCCAGCAGCTTAGGAAGTCCTAGAACCAATGAGCAGTTCTTC	CASSLGSPRTNEQFF	NA	TRBV7-9	TRBJ2-1	NA
TGCGCCAGCAGCCGCGAACGCCCAAATCAGCCCCAGCATTTT	CASSRERPNQPQHF	once	TRBV4-1	TRBJ1-5	NA
TGTGCCTGGAGCCCTAGGGGGCCTAGCAATCAGCCCCAGCATTTT	CAWSPRGPSNQPQHF	NA	TRBV30	TRBJ1-5	TRBD1
TGTGCCAGCACTCTACAGGGCGGCGAGCAGTACTTC	CASTLQGGEQYF	NA	TRBV11-2	TRBJ2-7	NA
TGCGCCAGCAGCCAAGATGCTGTGACAGGGAATGTTATCGAGCAGTACTTC	CASSQDAVTGNVIEQYF	NA	TRBV4-1	TRBJ2-7	TRBD1
TGCGCCAGCAGCTTGGCGGTGCGGCCACATGAGCAGTTCTTC	CASSLAVRPHEQFF	few	TRBV5-1	TRBJ2-1	NA
TGTGCCAGCCGGGACTTCAAAGCGGGAGATACGCAGTATTTT	CASRDFKAGDTQYF	NA	TRBV6-6	TRBJ2-3	NA